The subject of this entry is one T cell receptor (beta chain). The data derive from a study of molecular identifiers for immune sequencing clone quantification. The CDR3 extends over 14 amino acids. Germline assignment: CDR1 MNHEY and CDR2 SMNVEV (reference sequence). Trimming pared 2 bases from V and 2 bases from J, leaving 10 bases between. TCRdb analysed the PCR reads with MiXCR anew, one entry per CDR3 protein. Of just over 95,000 distinct CDR3 sequences listed, less than 25% are singletons. The clonotype was recovered from a human donor in good health. Some libraries in this study had Jurkat cell RNA spiked in. Sequences were obtained from naive CD8+ T cells from blood, with Jurkat cell RNA spiked in. The subset here: FACS-sorted CD8+CD4-CCR7+CD45RA+ naive T cells. The chain uses TRBV27 and TRBJ2-7, with D tentatively TRBD1 (5 bases). CDR3 sequence reads: CASSLQGTAYEQYF. In DNA, the CDR3 is TGTGCCAGCAGTTTACAGGGAACAGCCTACGAGCAGTACTTC.